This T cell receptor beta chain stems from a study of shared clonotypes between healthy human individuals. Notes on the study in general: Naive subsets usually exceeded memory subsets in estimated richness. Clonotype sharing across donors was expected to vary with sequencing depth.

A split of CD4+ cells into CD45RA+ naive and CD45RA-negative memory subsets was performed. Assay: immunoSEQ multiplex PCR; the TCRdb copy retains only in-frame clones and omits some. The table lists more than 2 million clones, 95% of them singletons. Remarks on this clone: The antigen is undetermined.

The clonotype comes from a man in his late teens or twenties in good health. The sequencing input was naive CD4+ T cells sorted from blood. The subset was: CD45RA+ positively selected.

CDR3 in amino acids: CASSDRLWGAGGNQPQHF. The CDR3 DNA follows: TGTGCCAGCAGTGACCGATTATGGGGGGCAGGGGGCAATCAGCCCCAGCATTTT. This chain connects TRBV6-1 to TRBJ1-5; D possibly corresponds to TRBD1 (6 bases). V lost 3 bases and J 2 bases, leaving 20 bases between the germline ends. This CDR3 is 18 amino acids long. In germline, CDR1 is MNHNS, CDR2 SASEGT.